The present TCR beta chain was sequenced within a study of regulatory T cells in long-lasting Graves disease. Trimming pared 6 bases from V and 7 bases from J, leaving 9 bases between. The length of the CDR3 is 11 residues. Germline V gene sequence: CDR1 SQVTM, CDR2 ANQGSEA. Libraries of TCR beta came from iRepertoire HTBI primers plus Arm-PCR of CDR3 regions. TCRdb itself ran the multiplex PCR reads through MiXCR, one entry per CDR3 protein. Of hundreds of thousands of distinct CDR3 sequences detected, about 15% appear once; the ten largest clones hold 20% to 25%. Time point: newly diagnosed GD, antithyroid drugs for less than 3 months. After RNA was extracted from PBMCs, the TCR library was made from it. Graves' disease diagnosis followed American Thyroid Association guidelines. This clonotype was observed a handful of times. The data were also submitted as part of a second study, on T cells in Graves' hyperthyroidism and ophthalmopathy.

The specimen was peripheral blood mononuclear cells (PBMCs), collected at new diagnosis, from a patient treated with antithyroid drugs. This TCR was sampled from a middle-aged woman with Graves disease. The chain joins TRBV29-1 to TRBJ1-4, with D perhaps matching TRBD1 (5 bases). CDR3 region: CSVRGVEKLFF. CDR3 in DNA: TGCAGCGTGCGAGGGGTTGAAAAACTGTTTTTT.